One sample yielded the 24 T cell receptor beta chains listed below, sequenced in a study of control samples from healthy donors and cancer patients. Sequencing was performed with immunoSEQ multiplex PCR; in TCRdb, only in-frame clones are kept and a portion is missing. The sample yields 75,000 to 100,000 clones, 82% seen once. The material sequenced was blood. These receptor sequences come from a man aged 60 to 69 in good health.

The rearrangement joins TRBV28 to TRBJ1-4, with D maybe TRBD1 (6 bases). The CDR3 has 16 amino acids. V dropped 6 bases and J dropped 3 bases, with 17 bases sitting between them. The germline CDR1 and CDR2 sequences are MDHEN and SYDVKM. In DNA, the CDR3 is TGTGCCAGCAGCCCGACAGGCTATGGAGCTAATGAAAAACTGTTTTTT. This gives the protein CASSPTGYGANEKLFF.

V gene TRBV6-1 combines with J gene TRBJ2-1, with D possibly TRBD2 on 5 matching bases. V shed 2 bases and J shed 9 bases, with 14 bases lying between them. This CDR3 has 14 residues. From germline, CDR1 is MNHNS and CDR2 SASEGT. The CDR3 nucleotides read TGTGCCAGCAGTGAAACGGGCCCCCGGGGTGAGCAGTTCTTC. Protein product: CASSETGPRGEQFF.

This clone is a singleton in its sample. V usage is TRBV7-8 and J usage is TRBJ1-3, with D possibly being TRBD1 (5 bases). V was clipped by 3 bases and J by 0 bases, with 9 bases between them. CDR3 size: 15 residues. CDR1 SGHVS and CDR2 FQNEAQ come from the germline V gene. CDR3: CASSLGLSSGNTIYF. For the CDR3, the DNA is TGTGCCAGCAGCTTGGGACTGTCCTCTGGAAACACCATATATTTT.

The rearrangement uses TRBV2 and TRBJ2-3; maybe TRBD1 (5 bases). CDR1 is SNHLY and CDR2 is FYNNEI in the germline V gene. Trimming pared 3 bases from V and 0 bases from J, leaving 10 bases between. The CDR3 has 15 residues. Here the CDR3 DNA reads TGTGCCAGCAGTGACCGCCGACAGAGCACAGATACGCAGTATTTT. Its translation: CASSDRRQSTDTQYF.

This clone was seen more than once but under ten times. This chain uses TRBV6-6 with TRBJ2-1, with a weak D call TRBD1 (5 bases). V was shortened by 0 bases and J by 6 bases, with 9 bases between the two germline ends. The CDR3 is 14 residues long. CDR1 and CDR2 from the germline V gene are MNHNY and SVGAGI (reference sequence). The CDR3 nucleotides are TGTGCCAGCAGTTACTCGACAGTACCCAATGAGCAGTTCTTC. It codes for CASSYSTVPNEQFF.

The chain employs TRBV7-6 and TRBJ2-1; 9 nucleotides align to TRBD2. In germline, CDR1 is SGHVS, CDR2 FNYEAQ. This CDR3 is 14 amino acids long. With 8 bases clipped from V and 3 bases from J, the junction kept 5 bases outside the gene matches. DNA for the CDR3: TGTGCCAGCCGAGAAGCGGGGGGCTACAATGAGCAGTTCTTC. It encodes CASREAGGYNEQFF.

This sequence joins TRBV7-2 and TRBJ2-7, with 7 bases aligning to TRBD1. This CDR3 has 13 residues. V trimming: 5 bases; J trimming: 5 bases; junction bases outside the gene matches: 6. Germline CDR1 is SGHTA and CDR2 is FQGNSA. The CDR3 DNA follows: TGTGCCAGCAGCACGACAGGGTTAGACGAGCAGTACTTC. This encodes CASSTTGLDEQYF.

Comments on this clone: Other DNA sequences of this sample code for an identical CDR3. Written as DNA, the CDR3 is TGTGCCTGGAGTGTACGGGGGGGGCAGCCCCAGCATTTT. This gives the protein CAWSVRGGQPQHF. V is TRBV30 and J is TRBJ1-5, with a possible D match to TRBD1 (5 bases). Trimming stripped 0 bases from V and 7 bases from J, with 10 bases between. CDR1 is GTSNPN and CDR2 is SVGIG in the germline V gene (reference sequence). This CDR3 is built from 13 residues.

The CDR3 DNA reads TGTGCCAGCAGCCCACAGGCCGGGACTAGCGGGACCAACGAGCAGTACTTC. Residues: CASSPQAGTSGTNEQYF. V usage is TRBV7-8 and J usage is TRBJ2-7; 13 nucleotides match TRBD2. CDR1 is SGHVS and CDR2 is FQNEAQ in the germline V gene. After removal of 5 bases from V and 5 bases from J, the junction contained 12 bases not matched to a gene. CDR3 size: 17 residues.

The V and J genes are TRBV30 and TRBJ1-4; TRBD1 agrees at 9 bases. With V trimmed by 8 bases and J by 10 bases, 14 bases remained unmatched. This CDR3 contains 14 residues. Germline V lookup: CDR1 GTSNPN, CDR2 SVGIG (reference sequence). CDR3 sequence reads: CAGALDRGASKLFF. CDR3 in DNA: TGTGCCGGGGCCTTGGACAGGGGCGCCTCAAAACTGTTTTTT.

With respect to this clone: An end of the junction does not agree with germline; a read error may underlie this. This chain joins TRBV3-1 (or the pseudogene TRBV3-2) and TRBJ2-7; the D gene is possibly TRBD1 (5 bases). CDR3 length: 13 amino acids. The V gene's germline CDR1 is LGHDT and CDR2 YNNKEL (reference sequence). The DNA of the CDR3 is TGTGCCAGCAGCCAAGTTAACGGTCAGGGTCTGTCCTTC. Translating it yields CASSQVNGQGLSF.

The genes are TRBV28 and TRBJ2-2, with a tentative D call TRBD2 (5 bases). CDR3 size: 18 residues. Trimming left V 6 bases short and J 4 bases short, with 24 bases between. The germline V gene has CDR1 MDHEN and CDR2 SYDVKM. The CDR3 coding sequence is TGTGCCAGCAGGCATACGGGGTTGTTGGTGAAGAGCACCGGGGAGCTGTTTTTT. Protein: CASRHTGLLVKSTGELFF.

This rearrangement joins TRBV11-1 to TRBJ2-5, with 7 bases fitting TRBD2. V shed 2 bases, J shed 4 bases, and the junction held 10 bases outside the gene matches. The CDR3 sequence is 16 residues long. Germline loops: CDR1 SGHAT, CDR2 FQDESV (reference sequence). DNA for the CDR3: TGTGCCAGCAGCTTATACGGGAGGCACTCGGGAGAGACCCAGTACTTC. This gives the protein CASSLYGRHSGETQYF.

The V and J genes are TRBV2 and TRBJ2-7; 7 nucleotides line up with TRBD1. V lost 7 bases, J lost 6 bases, and 15 bases stayed unmatched. CDR3 length: 15 amino acids. Per the germline V gene, CDR1 is SNHLY and CDR2 is FYNNEI. The CDR3 coding sequence is TGTGCCAGCAACCCTACCCGGGACAGCGCTTCCGAGCAGTACTTC. Protein sequence: CASNPTRDSASEQYF.

The CDR3, as DNA: TGTGCCACCGGTCTAGCGGGAGGAGGTACCGGGGAGCTGTTTTTT. Its protein product is CATGLAGGGTGELFF. This sequence joins TRBV27 and TRBJ2-2; 11 bases map to TRBD2. CDR1 is MNHEY and CDR2 is SMNVEV in the germline V gene (reference sequence). The CDR3 consists of 15 residues. The V gene end was trimmed by 10 bases and the J gene end by 5 bases; junction bases not matched to a gene: 9.

The V and J genes are TRBV7-8 and TRBJ2-5, with a possible D match to TRBD1 (5 bases). This CDR3 has 11 residues. V was shortened by 3 bases and J by 11 bases, with 10 bases between the two germline ends. Per germline, CDR1 SGHVS and CDR2 FQNEAQ. CDR3 amino acids: CASSLAGQQYF. The CDR3 DNA reads as TGTGCCAGCAGCTTGGCAGGGCAGCAGTACTTC.

Concerning this clone: Being one base from a much bigger clone, this may be a read error. Other DNA variants within this sample encode the same CDR3. This sequence joins TRBV5-6 and TRBJ1-5; D call uncertain. This CDR3 spans 14 amino acids. Germline loops: CDR1 SGHDT, CDR2 YYEEEE. V was trimmed by 0 bases and J by 3 bases, leaving 7 bases between them. The CDR3 spells CASSLAGVNQPQHF. As DNA, the CDR3 is TGTGCCAGCAGCTTGGCCGGGGTCAATCAGCCCCAGCATTTT.

The V and J genes are TRBV12-3 or TRBV12-4 and TRBJ1-1; D is ambiguous. V was cut by 6 bases and J by 6 bases, with 11 bases left in between. The CDR3 extends over 12 amino acids. The DNA for the CDR3 is TGTGCCAGCAGGCCCTCAGGTCCTGAAGCTTTCTTT. Protein: CASRPSGPEAFF.

This clone was observed a single time. The CDR3, as DNA: TGTGCCAGCAGCTCCTCGGGATTGGATATGGCTGAAGCTTTCTTT. Translation: CASSSSGLDMAEAFF. This chain links TRBV7-9 with TRBJ1-1, with no clear D. CDR1 SEHNR and CDR2 FQNEAQ come from the germline V gene (reference sequence). Deletions cut 4 bases from V and 6 bases from J, with 18 bases between. The CDR3 extends over 15 amino acids.

V gene TRBV6-4 combines with J gene TRBJ2-3; D is uncertain. The CDR3 extends over 14 amino acids. CDR1 MRHNA and CDR2 SNTAGT come from the germline V gene. The V end was cut by 5 bases, the J end by 0 bases, with 9 bases between. The CDR3 coding sequence is TGTGCCAGCAGTTTGGAAGGGAGCACAGATACGCAGTATTTT. This encodes CASSLEGSTDTQYF.

The J gene is TRBJ1-1, the V gene TRBV18; D gene ambiguous. Germline V gene sequence: CDR1 KGHSH, CDR2 LQKENI. The germline V and J ends were trimmed by 3 bases and 8 bases, with 16 bases remaining between them. CDR3 length equals 14 residues. For the CDR3, the DNA is TGTGCCAGCTCACCGCTAAAAATCCCCCAGGAAGCTTTCTTT. The encoded protein is CASSPLKIPQEAFF.

DNA of the CDR3: TGTGCCTGGAGTGTACTCGGGGGAGCTTACAATGAGCAGTTCTTC. This gives the protein CAWSVLGGAYNEQFF. This chain links TRBV30 with TRBJ2-1; possible D gene TRBD2, 6 bases. The ends were cut back, 0 bases at V and 4 bases at J, with 13 bases in the middle. The CDR3 length is 15 residues. The V gene's germline CDR1 is GTSNPN and CDR2 SVGIG (reference sequence).

V gene TRBV29-1 combines with J gene TRBJ1-4, with a weak D call TRBD1 (5 bases). CDR3 length equals 12 residues. Trimming took 6 bases from V and 4 from J, leaving 9 bases between them. CDR1 SQVTM and CDR2 ANQGSEA come from the germline V gene. The CDR3 nucleotides are TGCAGCGTGGGGGGAGTTAATGAAAAACTGTTTTTT. Encoded protein: CSVGGVNEKLFF. Combining the CDR3 with reference TRBV29-1 and TRBJ1-4 gives the whole variable domain SAVISQKPSRDICQRGTSLTIQCQVDSQVTMMFWYRQQPGQSLTLIATANQGSEATYESGFVIDKFPISRPNLTFSTLTVSNMSPEDSSIYLCSVGGVNEKLFFGSGTQLSVL.

The chain employs TRBV27 and TRBJ2-7, with D possibly TRBD1 on 5 matching bases. The CDR3 length is 13 residues. The V gene lost 6 bases and the J gene lost 2 bases, with 11 bases spanning the gap. Germline CDR1 and CDR2: MNHEY and SMNVEV (reference sequence). The CDR3 nucleotides read TGTGCCAGCAGCCTACAGGTAACCTACGAGCAGTACTTC. Its protein is CASSLQVTYEQYF.